The rows below give T cell receptor beta chains drawn from one sample of a study of T cells in Graves' hyperthyroidism and ophthalmopathy. MiXCR, applied by TCRdb to the multiplex PCR reads, yields one record per CDR3 protein. The top ten clones hold about two fifths of a sample with approximately 300,000 distinct CDR3 sequences, roughly a fifth of them seen once. Sequencing input: blood. The origin of the receptors is a man in his forties or fifties with Graves' ophthalmopathy. Each CDR3 is given with its conserved first and last residue. D genes are given only for firm matches. Some rows have no size entry. The others give once, few or many, or a class for an expanded clone.

v_gene: TRBV15; d_gene: NA; j_gene: TRBJ2-1; abundance: few; CDR3nt: TGTGCCACCAGCAGAGCCCGGAACACGTACAATGAGCAGTTCTTC; CDR3aa: CATSRARNTYNEQFF
v_gene: TRBV7-9; d_gene: TRBD1; j_gene: TRBJ2-3; abundance: few; CDR3nt: TGTGCCAGCAGCCCTCCCTTAGGGCAGGGGGCTTGGATTACAGATACGCAGTATTTT; CDR3aa: CASSPPLGQGAWITDTQYF
v_gene: TRBV9; d_gene: NA; j_gene: TRBJ2-5; abundance: few; CDR3nt: TGTGCCAGCAGCAGCCGGGACGAGACCCAGTACTTC; CDR3aa: CASSSRDETQYF
v_gene: TRBV28; d_gene: NA; j_gene: TRBJ1-5; abundance: many; CDR3nt: TGTGCCAGCAGTCCGGGGGGGGGGGCGCATAGCAATCAGCCCCAGCATTTT; CDR3aa: CASSPGGGAHSNQPQHF
v_gene: TRBV28; d_gene: TRBD1; j_gene: TRBJ1-5; abundance: NA; CDR3nt: TGTGCCAGCAGACTACAGGGGGGCCGGGGTCCCCAGCATTTT; CDR3aa: CASRLQGGRGPQHF
v_gene: TRBV28; d_gene: NA; j_gene: TRBJ1-1; abundance: few; CDR3nt: TGTGCCAGCAGTTTTCTCTCGAGTTTGAACACTGAAGCTTTCTTT; CDR3aa: CASSFLSSLNTEAFF
v_gene: TRBV4-2; d_gene: TRBD1; j_gene: TRBJ1-2; abundance: few; CDR3nt: TGTGCCAGCAGCCAAGATATGGGACAGGTGTATGGCTACACCTTC; CDR3aa: CASSQDMGQVYGYTF
v_gene: TRBV20-1; d_gene: TRBD1; j_gene: TRBJ1-5; abundance: NA; CDR3nt: TGCAGTGCTAGAGAAAGAGGGACAGACTATAGCAATCAGCCCCAGCATTTT; CDR3aa: CSARERGTDYSNQPQHF
v_gene: TRBV7-8; d_gene: TRBD1; j_gene: TRBJ1-1; abundance: NA; CDR3nt: TGTGCCAGCAGGCGGCGGGGACAGGGGGGAGAGAACACTGAAGCTTTCTTT; CDR3aa: CASRRRGQGGENTEAFF
v_gene: TRBV24-1; d_gene: NA; j_gene: TRBJ2-5; abundance: NA; CDR3nt: TGTGCCACCAGTGATGGCAGCCAAGAGACCCAGTACTTC; CDR3aa: CATSDGSQETQYF
v_gene: TRBV12-3/TRBV12-4; d_gene: NA; j_gene: TRBJ2-1; abundance: NA; CDR3nt: TGTGCCAGCAGTCCCCGGCCGAGCGATGAGCAGTTCTTC; CDR3aa: CASSPRPSDEQFF
v_gene: TRBV19; d_gene: NA; j_gene: TRBJ1-1; abundance: NA; CDR3nt: TGTGCCAGTATCTTCACGGCGAACACTGAAGCTTTCTTT; CDR3aa: CASIFTANTEAFF
v_gene: TRBV20-1; d_gene: NA; j_gene: TRBJ1-2; abundance: NA; CDR3nt: TGCAGTGCTAGAGATGAGGGCACCACTACTCCTTATGGCTACACCTTC; CDR3aa: CSARDEGTTTPYGYTF
v_gene: TRBV3-1; d_gene: NA; j_gene: TRBJ2-2; abundance: NA; CDR3nt: TGTGCCAGCAGCCAAGGGGCCGGGGAGCTGTTTTTT; CDR3aa: CASSQGAGELFF
v_gene: TRBV9; d_gene: NA; j_gene: TRBJ2-7; abundance: many; CDR3nt: TGTGCCAGCAGCGTAGAGGCGGGGACGGGGGAGCAGTACTTC; CDR3aa: CASSVEAGTGEQYF
v_gene: TRBV5-1; d_gene: NA; j_gene: TRBJ2-2; abundance: NA; CDR3nt: TGCGCCAGTTCGACAGGCCTGGTGGCCGGGGAGCTGTTTTTT; CDR3aa: CASSTGLVAGELFF
v_gene: TRBV19; d_gene: TRBD1; j_gene: TRBJ2-6; abundance: NA; CDR3nt: TGTGCCAGTAACCCACAGGGGACCCCATTCTCTGGGGCCAACGTCCTGACTTTC; CDR3aa: CASNPQGTPFSGANVLTF
v_gene: TRBV5-4; d_gene: TRBD2; j_gene: TRBJ2-1; abundance: few; CDR3nt: TGTGCCAGCAGCGCTGGGACTAGCGGGAGTGTATCCGAGCAGTTCTTC; CDR3aa: CASSAGTSGSVSEQFF
v_gene: TRBV7-2; d_gene: TRBD2; j_gene: TRBJ2-2; abundance: NA; CDR3nt: TGTGCCAGCAGCTCGAGGACTAGCGGTTACACCGGGGAGCTGTTTTTT; CDR3aa: CASSSRTSGYTGELFF
v_gene: TRBV3-1; d_gene: TRBD1; j_gene: TRBJ2-2; abundance: NA; CDR3nt: TGTGCCAGCAGCCAGACAGGGAGTCGGACCGGGGAGCTGTTTTTT; CDR3aa: CASSQTGSRTGELFF
v_gene: TRBV11-2; d_gene: TRBD2; j_gene: TRBJ2-5; abundance: many; CDR3nt: TGTGCCAGCAGCCCCCTGACTAGCGGGAGCTTAGAGACCCAGTACTTC; CDR3aa: CASSPLTSGSLETQYF
v_gene: TRBV28; d_gene: TRBD1; j_gene: TRBJ1-2; abundance: NA; CDR3nt: TGTGCCAGCAGTGCCAGGGACAGGGTGGGGGGCTACACCTTC; CDR3aa: CASSARDRVGGYTF
v_gene: TRBV27; d_gene: NA; j_gene: TRBJ2-1; abundance: NA; CDR3nt: TGTGCCAGCAGGACCGGGACCCAAAAACAGTTCTTC; CDR3aa: CASRTGTQKQFF
v_gene: TRBV6-2/TRBV6-3; d_gene: TRBD2; j_gene: TRBJ2-7; abundance: NA; CDR3nt: TGTGCCAGCAGTTACTCGAGCGGGAGTCAGTACGAGCAGTACTTC; CDR3aa: CASSYSSGSQYEQYF
v_gene: TRBV5-1; d_gene: TRBD1; j_gene: TRBJ2-5; abundance: NA; CDR3nt: TGCGCCAGCAGCTCCGGGGGACAGGTAGAGACCCAGTACTTC; CDR3aa: CASSSGGQVETQYF
v_gene: TRBV28; d_gene: NA; j_gene: TRBJ2-6; abundance: few; CDR3nt: TGTGCCAGCATCCCGTCGGGAACTGGGGCCAACGCCCTGACTTTC; CDR3aa: CASIPSGTGANALTF
v_gene: TRBV28; d_gene: TRBD1; j_gene: TRBJ1-5; abundance: many; CDR3nt: TGTGCCAGCAGTTCCGGGACAGGGGACCCCCAGCATTTT; CDR3aa: CASSSGTGDPQHF
v_gene: TRBV20-1; d_gene: TRBD2; j_gene: TRBJ2-7; abundance: many; CDR3nt: TGCAGTGCTAGAGCCTTTCTAGCGGGAGGACGCGACGAGCAGTACTTC; CDR3aa: CSARAFLAGGRDEQYF
v_gene: TRBV30; d_gene: NA; j_gene: TRBJ1-5; abundance: many; CDR3nt: TGTGCCTGGGACCTTGGGAGCCGGGAGCAGCCCCAGCATTTT; CDR3aa: CAWDLGSREQPQHF
v_gene: TRBV5-1; d_gene: NA; j_gene: TRBJ2-7; abundance: many; CDR3nt: TGCGCCAGCAGCTTGGTGCAGGCGGGGGAGCAGTACTTC; CDR3aa: CASSLVQAGEQYF
v_gene: TRBV6-1; d_gene: NA; j_gene: TRBJ1-3; abundance: few; CDR3nt: TGTGCCAGCAGTAATATAGGAAACACCATATATTTT; CDR3aa: CASSNIGNTIYF
v_gene: TRBV5-1; d_gene: NA; j_gene: TRBJ2-2; abundance: NA; CDR3nt: TGCGCCAGCAGCTGGGACCGGGGGACCACCGGGGAGCTGTTTTTT; CDR3aa: CASSWDRGTTGELFF
v_gene: TRBV13; d_gene: NA; j_gene: TRBJ1-4; abundance: NA; CDR3nt: TGTGCCAGCAGCGTAGAAGGACGTAATGAAAAACTGTTTTTT; CDR3aa: CASSVEGRNEKLFF
v_gene: TRBV20-1; d_gene: NA; j_gene: TRBJ1-4; abundance: many; CDR3nt: TGCAGTGCCGGAAAGCAGAGTACCGAAAAACTGTTTTTT; CDR3aa: CSAGKQSTEKLFF
v_gene: TRBV7-2; d_gene: TRBD1; j_gene: TRBJ2-7; abundance: many; CDR3nt: TGTGCCAGCAGCACCCACACCGGGACAGGGGATTACGAGCAGTACTTC; CDR3aa: CASSTHTGTGDYEQYF
v_gene: TRBV20-1; d_gene: TRBD2; j_gene: TRBJ2-3; abundance: many; CDR3nt: TGCAGTGCTAGAGATGTAGCTAGCGGCAGCCTTCGCACAGATACGCAGTATTTT; CDR3aa: CSARDVASGSLRTDTQYF